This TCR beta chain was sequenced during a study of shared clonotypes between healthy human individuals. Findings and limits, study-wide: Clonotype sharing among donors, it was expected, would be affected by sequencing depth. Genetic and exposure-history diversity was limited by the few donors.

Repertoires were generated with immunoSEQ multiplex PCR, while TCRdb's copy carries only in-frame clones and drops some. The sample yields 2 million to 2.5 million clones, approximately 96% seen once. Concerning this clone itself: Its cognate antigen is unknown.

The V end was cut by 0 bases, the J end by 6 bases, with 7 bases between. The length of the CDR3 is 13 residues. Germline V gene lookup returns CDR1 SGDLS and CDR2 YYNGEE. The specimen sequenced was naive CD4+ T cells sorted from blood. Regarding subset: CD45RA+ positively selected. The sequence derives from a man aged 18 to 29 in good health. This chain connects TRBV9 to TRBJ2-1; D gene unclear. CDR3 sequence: CASSVGVVNEQFF. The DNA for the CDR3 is TGTGCCAGCAGCGTAGGGGTAGTCAATGAGCAGTTCTTC.